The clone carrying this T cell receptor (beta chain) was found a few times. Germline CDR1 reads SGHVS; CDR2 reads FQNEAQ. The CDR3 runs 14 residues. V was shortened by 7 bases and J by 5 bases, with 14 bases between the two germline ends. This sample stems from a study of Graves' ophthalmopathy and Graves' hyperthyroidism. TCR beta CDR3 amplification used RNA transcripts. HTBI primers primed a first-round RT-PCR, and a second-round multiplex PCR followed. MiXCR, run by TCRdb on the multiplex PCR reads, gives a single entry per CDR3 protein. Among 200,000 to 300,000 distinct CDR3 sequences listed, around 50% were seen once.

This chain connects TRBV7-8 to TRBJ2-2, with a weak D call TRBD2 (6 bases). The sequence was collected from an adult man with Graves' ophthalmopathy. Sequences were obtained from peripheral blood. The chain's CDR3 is CASTWEEATGELFF. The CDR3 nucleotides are TGTGCCAGCACGTGGGAGGAGGCAACCGGGGAGCTGTTTTTT.